Listed below are T cell receptor beta chains from one sample, sequenced in a study of blood T cell repertoires in COVID-19. The protocol was immunoSEQ multiplex PCR, while the TCRdb copy is restricted to in-frame clones and leaves out a portion. The sample holds 290,000 or so clones, around 91% seen once. The sample taken for sequencing was PBMCs or T cells enriched from blood (not recorded which). These TCRs come from a woman aged 18-29 years with acute COVID-19. Both conserved end residues are trimmed from each CDR3.

v_call cdr3_length cdr3_aa
TRBV28 12 ASSFYSGSGGYT
TRBV9 10 ASTLQNYGYT
TRBV6-5 11 ASQDRANTEAF
TRBV10-3 13 AISELQGARETQY
TRBV19 11 ASSIIGGSEQY
TRBV28 12 ASSLGAGTGEAF
TRBV7-9 12 ASSLYGPTDTQY
TRBV11-3 15 ASSTRDGGKNTGELF
TRBV5-6 16 ASSSIVLLADPGYEQY
TRBV5-4 14 ASSLMGLAGVETQY
TRBV3-1/TRBV3-2 9 ASSQAHEQY
TRBV4-2 13 ASSPRPSGETFQY
TRBV11-3 10 ASSLQGYEQY
TRBV7-9 15 ASSFRLAGAGWNEQF
TRBV9 14 ASSVGGGHTYNEQF
TRBV12-3/TRBV12-4 10 ASSSDRSKGF
TRBV5-1 13 ASSLFSSYNSPLH
TRBV5-1 15 ASRLHGGGSSYNEQF
TRBV24-1 13 ATSDPGQVKETQY
TRBV19 13 ASSRRTGRGEKLF
TRBV30 13 AWGNHRGGNQPQH
TRBV15 11 ATSRDLEGEQF
TRBV16 14 ASSHGQGAFNQPQH
TRBV19 16 ASSIDYKPGLAESEQY
TRBV7-9 12 ASSLVSGGNEQF
TRBV30 15 AWSLARVRATNEKLF
TRBV30 12 AWSYRFRGQPQH
TRBV7-9 10 ASSAAGYEQY
TRBV28 13 ASSLWETNYNEQF
TRBV28 14 ASSLKGAATNEKLF
TRBV4-1 12 ASSQEGRGGEAF